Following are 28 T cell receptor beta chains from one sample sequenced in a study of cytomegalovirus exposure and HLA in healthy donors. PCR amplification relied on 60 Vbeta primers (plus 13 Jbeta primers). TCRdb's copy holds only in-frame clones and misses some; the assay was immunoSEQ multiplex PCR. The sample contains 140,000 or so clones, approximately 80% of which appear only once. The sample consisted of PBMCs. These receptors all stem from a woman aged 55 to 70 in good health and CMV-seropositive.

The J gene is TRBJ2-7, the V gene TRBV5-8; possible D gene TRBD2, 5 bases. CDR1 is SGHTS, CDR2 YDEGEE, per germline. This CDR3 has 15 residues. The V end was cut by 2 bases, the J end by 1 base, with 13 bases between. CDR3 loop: CASSFGRELSYEQYF. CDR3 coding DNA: TGTGCCAGCAGCTTCGGACGGGAACTATCCTACGAGCAGTACTTC.

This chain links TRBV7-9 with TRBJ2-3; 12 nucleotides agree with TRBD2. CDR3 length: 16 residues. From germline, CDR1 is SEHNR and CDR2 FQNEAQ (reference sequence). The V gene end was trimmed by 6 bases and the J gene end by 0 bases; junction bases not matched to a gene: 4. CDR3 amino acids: CASRWTSGASTDTQYF. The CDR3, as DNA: TGTGCCAGCAGGTGGACTAGCGGGGCTAGCACAGATACGCAGTATTTT.

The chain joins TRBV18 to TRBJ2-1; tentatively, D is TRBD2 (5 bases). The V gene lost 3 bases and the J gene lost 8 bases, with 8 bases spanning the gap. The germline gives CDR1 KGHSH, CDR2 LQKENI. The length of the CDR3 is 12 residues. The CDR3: CASSPEGYEQFF. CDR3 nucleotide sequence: TGTGCCAGCTCACCCGAGGGCTATGAGCAGTTCTTC.

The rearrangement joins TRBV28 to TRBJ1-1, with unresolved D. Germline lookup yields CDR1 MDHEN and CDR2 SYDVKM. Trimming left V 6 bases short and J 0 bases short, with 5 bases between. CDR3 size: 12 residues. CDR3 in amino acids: CASSAVNTEAFF. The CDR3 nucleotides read TGTGCCAGCAGCGCAGTGAACACTGAAGCTTTCTTT.

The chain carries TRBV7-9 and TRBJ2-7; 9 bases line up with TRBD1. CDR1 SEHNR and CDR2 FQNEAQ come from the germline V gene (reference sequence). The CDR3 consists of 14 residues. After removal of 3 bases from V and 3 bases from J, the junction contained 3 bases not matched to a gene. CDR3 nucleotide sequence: TGTGCCAGCAGCTTGACAGGGGGACTCTACGAGCAGTACTTC. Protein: CASSLTGGLYEQYF.

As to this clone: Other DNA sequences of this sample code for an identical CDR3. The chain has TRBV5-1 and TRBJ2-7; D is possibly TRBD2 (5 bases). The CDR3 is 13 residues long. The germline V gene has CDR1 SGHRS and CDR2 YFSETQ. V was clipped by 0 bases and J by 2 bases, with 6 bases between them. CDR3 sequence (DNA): TGCGCCAGCAGCTTGGACGGGGCCTACGAGCAGTACTTC. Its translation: CASSLDGAYEQYF. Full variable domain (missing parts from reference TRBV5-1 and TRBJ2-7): KAGVTQTPRYLIKTRGQQVTLSCSPISGHRSVSWYQQTPGQGLQFLFEYFSETQRNKGNFPGRFSGRQFSNSRSEMNVSTLELGDSALYLCASSLDGAYEQYFGPGTRLTVT.

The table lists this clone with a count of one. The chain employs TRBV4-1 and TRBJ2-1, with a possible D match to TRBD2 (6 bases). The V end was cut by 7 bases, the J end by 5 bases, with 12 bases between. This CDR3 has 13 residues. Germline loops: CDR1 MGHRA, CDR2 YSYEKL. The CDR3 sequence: CASKGLRNNEQFF. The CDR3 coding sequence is TGCGCCAGCAAGGGACTTAGGAACAATGAGCAGTTCTTC.

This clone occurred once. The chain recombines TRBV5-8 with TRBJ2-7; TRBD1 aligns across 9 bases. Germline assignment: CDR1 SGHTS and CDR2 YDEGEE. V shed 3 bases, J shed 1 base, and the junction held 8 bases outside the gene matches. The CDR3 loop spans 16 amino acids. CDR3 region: CASSSGQGRFSYEQYF. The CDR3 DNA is TGTGCCAGCAGCTCGGGACAGGGAAGATTTTCCTACGAGCAGTACTTC.

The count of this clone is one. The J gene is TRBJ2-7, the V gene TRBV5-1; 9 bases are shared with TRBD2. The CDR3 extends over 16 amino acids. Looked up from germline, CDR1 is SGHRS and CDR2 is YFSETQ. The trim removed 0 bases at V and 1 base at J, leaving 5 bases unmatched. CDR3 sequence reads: CASSLATSGFSYEQYF. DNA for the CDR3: TGCGCCAGCAGCTTGGCGACTAGCGGATTTTCCTACGAGCAGTACTTC.

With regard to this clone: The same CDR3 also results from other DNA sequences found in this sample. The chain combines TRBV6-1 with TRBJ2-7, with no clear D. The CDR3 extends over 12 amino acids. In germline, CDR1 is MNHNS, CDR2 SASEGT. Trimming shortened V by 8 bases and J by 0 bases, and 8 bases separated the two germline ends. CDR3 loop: CASSPYSYEQYF. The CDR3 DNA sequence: TGTGCCAGCTCTCCCTACTCCTACGAGCAGTACTTC.

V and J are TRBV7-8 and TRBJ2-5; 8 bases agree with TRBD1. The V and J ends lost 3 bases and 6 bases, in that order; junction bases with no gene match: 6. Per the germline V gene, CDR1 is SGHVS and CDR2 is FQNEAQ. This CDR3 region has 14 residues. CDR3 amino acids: CASSFDRGTKTQYF. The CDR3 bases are TGTGCCAGCAGCTTTGACAGGGGTACAAAGACCCAGTACTTC.

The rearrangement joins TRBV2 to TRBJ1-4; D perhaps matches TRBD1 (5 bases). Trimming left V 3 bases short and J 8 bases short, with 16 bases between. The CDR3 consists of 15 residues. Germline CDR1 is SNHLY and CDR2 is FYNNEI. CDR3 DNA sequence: TGTGCCAGCAGTGAGGGCGGGGGTCGAGACGAAAAACTGTTTTTT. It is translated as CASSEGGGRDEKLFF.

Here the CDR3 DNA reads TGCGCCAGCAGCCTCCTGGGGGGGAACACTGAAGCTTTCTTT. Its protein product is CASSLLGGNTEAFF. V gene TRBV5-1 combines with J gene TRBJ1-1, with D possibly being TRBD1 (5 bases). V lost 4 bases, J lost 1 base, and 11 bases lay in between. Germline CDR1 is SGHRS and CDR2 is YFSETQ. The CDR3 is made up of 14 amino acids.

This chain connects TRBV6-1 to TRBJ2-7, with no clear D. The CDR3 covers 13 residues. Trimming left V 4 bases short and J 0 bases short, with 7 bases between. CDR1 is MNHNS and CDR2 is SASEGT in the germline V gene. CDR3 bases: TGTGCCAGCAGTGCACAGCCCTCCTACGAGCAGTACTTC. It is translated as CASSAQPSYEQYF.

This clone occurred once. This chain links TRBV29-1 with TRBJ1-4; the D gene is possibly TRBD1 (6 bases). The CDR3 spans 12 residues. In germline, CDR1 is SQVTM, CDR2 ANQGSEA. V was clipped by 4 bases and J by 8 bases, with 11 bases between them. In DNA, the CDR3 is TGCAGCGTTGCCCTGACAGGAGAAAAACTGTTTTTT. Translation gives CSVALTGEKLFF.

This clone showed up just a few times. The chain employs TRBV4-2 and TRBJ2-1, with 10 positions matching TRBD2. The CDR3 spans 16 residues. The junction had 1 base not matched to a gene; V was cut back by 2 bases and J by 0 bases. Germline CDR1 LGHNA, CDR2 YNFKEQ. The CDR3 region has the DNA TGTGCCAGCAGCCAACCTAGCGGGGGCTCCTACAATGAGCAGTTCTTC. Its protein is CASSQPSGGSYNEQFF.

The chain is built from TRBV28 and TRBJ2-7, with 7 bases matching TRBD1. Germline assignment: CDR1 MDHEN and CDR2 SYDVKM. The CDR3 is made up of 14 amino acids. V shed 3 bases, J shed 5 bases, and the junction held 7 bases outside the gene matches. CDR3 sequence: CASSFTGTVDEQYF. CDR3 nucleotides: TGTGCCAGCAGTTTTACCGGGACAGTGGACGAGCAGTACTTC.

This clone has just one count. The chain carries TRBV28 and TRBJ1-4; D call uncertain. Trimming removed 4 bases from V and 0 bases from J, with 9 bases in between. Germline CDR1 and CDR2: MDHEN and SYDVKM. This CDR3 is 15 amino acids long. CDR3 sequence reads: CASSSKRATNEKLFF. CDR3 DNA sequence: TGTGCCAGCAGTTCTAAGAGGGCAACTAATGAAAAACTGTTTTTT.

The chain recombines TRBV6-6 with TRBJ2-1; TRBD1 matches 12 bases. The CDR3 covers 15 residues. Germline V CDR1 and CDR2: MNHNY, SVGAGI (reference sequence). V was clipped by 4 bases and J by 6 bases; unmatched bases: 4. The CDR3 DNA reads TGTGCCAGCAGTTCGGGACAGGGGGCGCGCAATGAGCAGTTCTTC. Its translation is CASSSGQGARNEQFF.

The chain's CDR3 is CASPRDSQETQYF. The CDR3 coding sequence is TGTGCCAGCCCGCGGGACAGCCAAGAGACCCAGTACTTC. V is TRBV6-1 and J is TRBJ2-5, with TRBD1 as a possible D gene (7 bases). The ends were cut back, 8 bases at V and 1 base at J, with 11 bases in the middle. Germline CDR1 and CDR2: MNHNS and SASEGT. The CDR3 contains 13 residues.

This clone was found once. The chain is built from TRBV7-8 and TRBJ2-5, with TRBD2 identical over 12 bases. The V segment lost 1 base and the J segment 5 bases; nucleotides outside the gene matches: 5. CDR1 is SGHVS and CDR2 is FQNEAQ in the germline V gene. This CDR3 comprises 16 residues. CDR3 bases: TGTGCCAGCAGCTTAGGACTAGCGGGAGTGGGGGAGACCCAGTACTTC. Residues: CASSLGLAGVGETQYF.

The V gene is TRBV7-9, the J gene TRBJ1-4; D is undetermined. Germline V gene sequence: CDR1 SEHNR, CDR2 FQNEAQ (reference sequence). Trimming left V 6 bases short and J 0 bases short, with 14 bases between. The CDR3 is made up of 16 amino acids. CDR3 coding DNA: TGTGCCAGCAGGGGCCGTTCCTCCACAACTAATGAAAAACTGTTTTTT. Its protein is CASRGRSSTTNEKLFF.

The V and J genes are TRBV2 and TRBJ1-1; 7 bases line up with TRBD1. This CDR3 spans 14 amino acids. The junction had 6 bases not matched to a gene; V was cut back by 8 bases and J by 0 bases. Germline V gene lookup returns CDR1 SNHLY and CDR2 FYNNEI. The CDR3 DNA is TGTGCCAGCTTGGAGGGACAGTTGAACACTGAAGCTTTCTTT. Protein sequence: CASLEGQLNTEAFF.

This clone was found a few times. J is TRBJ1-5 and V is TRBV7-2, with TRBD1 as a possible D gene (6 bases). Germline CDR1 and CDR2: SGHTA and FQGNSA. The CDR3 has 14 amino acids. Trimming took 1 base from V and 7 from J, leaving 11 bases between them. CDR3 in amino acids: CASSLEGGGQPQHF. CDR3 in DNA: TGTGCCAGCAGCTTAGAAGGGGGGGGGCAGCCCCAGCATTTT.

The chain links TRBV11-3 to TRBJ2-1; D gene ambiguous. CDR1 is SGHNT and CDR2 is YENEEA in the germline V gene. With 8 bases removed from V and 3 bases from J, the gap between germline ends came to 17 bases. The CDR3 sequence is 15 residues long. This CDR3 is CASGDGETGYNEQFF. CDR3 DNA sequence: TGTGCCAGCGGCGACGGCGAGACGGGCTACAATGAGCAGTTCTTC. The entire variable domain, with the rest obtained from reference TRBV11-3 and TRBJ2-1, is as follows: EAGVVQSPRYKIIEKKQPVAFWCNPISGHNTLYWYLQNLGQGPELLIRYENEEAVDDSQLPKDRFSAERLKGVDSTLKIQPAELGDSAVYLCASGDGETGYNEQFFGPGTRLTVL.

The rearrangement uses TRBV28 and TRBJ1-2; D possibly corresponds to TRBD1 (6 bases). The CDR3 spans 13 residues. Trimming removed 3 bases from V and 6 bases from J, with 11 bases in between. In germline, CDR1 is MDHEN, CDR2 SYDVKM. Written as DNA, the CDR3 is TGTGCCAGCAGTTTTGGGGGCGCCAATGGCTACACCTTC. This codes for CASSFGGANGYTF.

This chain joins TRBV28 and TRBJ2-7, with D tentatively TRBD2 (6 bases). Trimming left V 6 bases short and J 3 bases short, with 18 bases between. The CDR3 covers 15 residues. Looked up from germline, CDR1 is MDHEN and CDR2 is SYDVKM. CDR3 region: CASRGAEGRGYEQYF. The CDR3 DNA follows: TGTGCCAGCAGGGGAGCGGAGGGAAGGGGCTACGAGCAGTACTTC. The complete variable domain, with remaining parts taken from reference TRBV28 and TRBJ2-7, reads DVKVTQSSRYLVKRTGEKVFLECVQDMDHENMFWYRQDPGLGLRLIYFSYDVKMKEKGDIPEGYSVSREKKERFSLILESASTNQTSMYLCASRGAEGRGYEQYFGPGTRLTVT.

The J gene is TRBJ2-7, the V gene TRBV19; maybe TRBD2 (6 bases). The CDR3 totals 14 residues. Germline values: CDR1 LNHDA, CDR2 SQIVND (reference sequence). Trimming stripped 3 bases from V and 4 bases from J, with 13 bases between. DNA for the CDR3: TGTGCCAGTAGTATCCGGACCCGGGGGTACGAGCAGTACTTC. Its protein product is CASSIRTRGYEQYF.